Described below is a single TCR beta chain sequence and its context. This CDR3 comprises 12 residues. The V end was cut by 6 bases, the J end by 2 bases, with 7 bases between. Germline values: CDR1 LGHDT, CDR2 YNNKEL (reference sequence). The source of the sample is a study of blood T cell repertoires in COVID-19. At the level of the study: PBMCs, B-cell-depleted T cells, or T cells provided the cDNA or gDNA that made up the material.

In the original processing: The authors estimated nucleated cell counts from reference gene primer amplification. Profiled with immunoSEQ multiplex PCR; TCRdb holds only in-frame clones, not every one. D and trimming were read from the DNA, whereas the V and J calls and clone size are those reported in that table. The top ten clones hold 4.1% of a sample with tens of thousands of clones, 70% to 85% of them seen once. The clonotype was recovered from a woman aged 60 to 75 with acute or convalescent COVID-19. The sequenced sample was peripheral blood. V usage is TRBV3-1 (or the pseudogene TRBV3-2) and J usage is TRBJ1-2; D not resolved. The CDR3 region has the DNA TGTGCCAGCAGAGACGGGAACTATGGCTACACCTTC. As protein: CASRDGNYGYTF.